Sequencing of this T cell receptor beta chain was carried out in a study of molecular identifiers for immune sequencing clone quantification. Looking at the study overall: Naive CD8 RNA (20,000 or 100,000 cells) was divided into five aliquots, with four sequenced. Study-wide findings and caveats: Clones above 20 RNA copies contained over 98% of effector molecules but under 1% of naive ones.

In preparing bulk TCR libraries, previously described methods and listed TCR primers were used. TCRdb processed the PCR reads anew with MiXCR; each CDR3 protein has one entry. This table holds over 85,000 distinct CDR3 sequences, roughly 23% found once. When naive CD8 T cells were sorted, they were gated as CD8+CD4-CCR7+CD45RA+. Germline values: CDR1 PRHDT, CDR2 FYEKMQ (reference sequence). The CDR3 runs 18 residues. With respect to this clonotype: The target antigen is unknown. An end of the junction differs from the germline gene, which may be a read error.

The rearrangement uses TRBV13 and TRBJ2-3; 12 nucleotides match TRBD2. This receptor was obtained from a human donor in good health. Some libraries in this study had Jurkat cell RNA spiked in. The sequenced sample consisted of naive CD8+ T cells from blood, with Jurkat cell RNA spiked in. This sample's subset: FACS-sorted CD8+CD4-CCR7+CD45RA+ naive T cells. CDR3 loop: CASSLGLAGGPNTDTQCF. The DNA for the CDR3 is TGTGCCAGCAGCTTAGGCCTAGCGGGAGGGCCCAACACAGATACGCAGTGTTTT.